Following are 4 T cell receptor beta chains from one sample sequenced in a study of CXCR3-negative and CXCR3-positive naive CD8 T cells. The TRB cDNA libraries were prepared by 5' RACE with UMI labels. One entry per CDR3 protein, without DNA, is what TCRdb gives after re-calling the 5' RACE reads. The table gives 130,000 or so distinct CDR3 sequences; the top ten clones make up 0.45% to 0.6% of it. The sequencing sample was made of naive CXCR3- CD8+ T cells from blood. Specified subset: CD45RO-CCR7+CD27+CD95- naive CD8+ T cells lacking CXCR3 (TNR3-). These receptors were obtained from a human donor in good health. Some clones in this sample may be carry-over from other donors' samples.

V and J are TRBV19 and TRBJ2-3; as DNA is missing, the TRBD1 call by TCRdb cannot be tested. The CDR3 extends over 13 amino acids. Per the germline V gene, CDR1 is LNHDA and CDR2 is SQIVND (reference sequence). CDR3 sequence: CASSISLRTAGLF.

V gene TRBV15 combines with J gene TRBJ2-7; TCRdb selects TRBD2, and the lack of DNA leaves this call unchecked. Germline assignment: CDR1 LNHNV and CDR2 YYDKDF (reference sequence). The CDR3 is 15 residues long. The CDR3 region is CASSLAAGAGSEQYF.

V is TRBV29-1 and J is TRBJ2-1; there is no DNA to check the TCRdb D call of TRBD1. The CDR3 length is 15 residues. From germline, CDR1 is SQVTM and CDR2 ANQGSEA. The CDR3 here is CSAGPVQSSYNEQFF.

This rearrangement joins TRBV5-1 to TRBJ1-1; TCRdb indicates TRBD1, and absent DNA this call remains unverified. Germline CDR1 reads SGHRS; CDR2 reads YFSETQ. The CDR3 has 15 residues. The CDR3 loop reads CASSSNGQGPTEAFF. Full variable domain (missing parts from reference TRBV5-1 and TRBJ1-1): KAGVTQTPRYLIKTRGQQVTLSCSPISGHRSVSWYQQTPGQGLQFLFEYFSETQRNKGNFPGRFSGRQFSNSRSEMNVSTLELGDSALYLCASSSNGQGPTEAFFGQGTRLTVV.